What follows are 20 T cell receptor beta chains derived from one specimen sequenced in a study of T cells of healthy individuals. MiXCR was run by TCRdb on the 5' RACE reads, yielding one entry per CDR3 protein. The sample has about 41,000 distinct CDR3 sequences, 4% to 5.5% seen once. Receptors originate from a human donor in good health.

This chain links TRBV18 with TRBJ1-4; D is unresolved. Germline CDR1 KGHSH, CDR2 LQKENI. Trimming left V 6 bases short and J 0 bases short, with 5 bases between. This CDR3 has 13 residues. Here the CDR3 DNA reads TGTGCCAGCTCCCGCTCAACTAATGAAAAACTGTTTTTT. Translation gives CASSRSTNEKLFF.

The chain joins TRBV5-4 to TRBJ2-7; TRBD1 aligns across 9 bases. Germline lookup yields CDR1 SGHNT and CDR2 YYREEE (reference sequence). V dropped 0 bases and J dropped 4; count of bases not matched to a gene: 5. The CDR3 has 15 residues. The CDR3 is CASSLEGQGFYEQYF. Here the CDR3 DNA reads TGTGCCAGCAGCTTGGAGGGACAGGGTTTTTACGAGCAGTACTTC.

This clonotype has more than one count but fewer than ten. This chain connects TRBV20-1 to TRBJ1-5; D ambiguous. Between the trimmed V and J ends, which lost 4 bases and 7 bases, there was a span of 5 bases. CDR3 length: 10 amino acids. Looked up from germline, CDR1 is DFQATT and CDR2 is SNEGSKA (reference sequence). In nucleotides, the CDR3 is TGCAGTGCTAACCAGCAGCCCCAGCATTTT. Protein sequence: CSANQQPQHF.

This clonotype appeared a few times. V usage is TRBV6-1 and J usage is TRBJ1-2; D gene uncertain. Germline lookup yields CDR1 MNHNS and CDR2 SASEGT. The CDR3 length is 16 residues. Deletions cut 7 bases from V and 1 base from J, with 19 bases between. The CDR3, as DNA: TGTGCCAGCAACCCTTTTGCTGGGCAGAGTAACTATGGCTACACCTTC. It encodes CASNPFAGQSNYGYTF.

The sample holds a few counts of this clonotype. V usage is TRBV30 and J usage is TRBJ2-2; 9 positions match TRBD1. This CDR3 is 14 amino acids long. Unmatched junction bases numbered 2, after V lost 5 bases and J lost 1 base. Germline values: CDR1 GTSNPN, CDR2 SVGIG (reference sequence). For the CDR3, the DNA is TGTGCCTGGGGGACAGGGCGGAACACCGGGGAGCTGTTTTTT. This translates into CAWGTGRNTGELFF. Full variable domain (outside the CDR3, taken from reference TRBV30 and TRBJ2-2): SQTIHQWPATLVQPVGSPLSLECTVEGTSNPNLYWYRQAAGRGLQLLFYSVGIGQISSEVPQNLSASRPQDRQFILSSKKLLLSDSGFYLCAWGTGRNTGELFFGEGSRLTVL.

This clonotype was picked up a small number of times. This chain uses TRBV6-5 with TRBJ2-2; D not resolved. The V gene lost 6 bases and the J gene lost 7 bases, with 9 bases spanning the gap. Per the germline V gene, CDR1 is MNHEY and CDR2 is SVGAGI. CDR3 length equals 12 residues. CDR3 nucleotides: TGTGCCAGCAGCTCCACGAACGGGGAGCTGTTTTTT. Amino acid sequence: CASSSTNGELFF.

The rearrangement uses TRBV3-1 and TRBJ2-6; D gene ambiguous. Trimming took 0 bases from V and 0 from J, leaving 3 bases between them. Germline loops: CDR1 LGHDT, CDR2 YNNKEL (reference sequence). The length of the CDR3 is 15 residues. The CDR3 loop is CASSQDFSGANVLTF. The CDR3 DNA reads as TGTGCCAGCAGCCAAGATTTCTCTGGGGCCAACGTCCTGACTTTC.

The genes are TRBV4-2 and TRBJ2-2; D is unclear. The germline V gene encodes CDR1 LGHNA and CDR2 YNFKEQ. The V and J ends lost 3 bases and 8 bases respectively, with 13 bases between them. This CDR3 has 14 amino acids. The CDR3 region has the DNA TGTGCCAGCAGCCAGGCCCTGGACGAGGGGGAGCTGTTTTTT. Its translation: CASSQALDEGELFF.

The chain carries TRBV7-9 and TRBJ2-5, with 8 bases matching TRBD2. In germline, CDR1 is SEHNR, CDR2 FQNEAQ (reference sequence). The CDR3 is 17 amino acids. The junction had 9 bases not matched to a gene; V was cut back by 2 bases and J by 1 base. The CDR3 sequence is CASSLRGGATVQETQYF. CDR3 bases: TGTGCCAGCAGCTTACGGGGGGGGGCGACAGTCCAAGAGACCCAGTACTTC.

Ten or more counts support this clonotype. The chain uses TRBV29-1 and TRBJ2-7; D not resolved. The V gene lost 7 bases and the J gene lost 3 bases, with 10 bases spanning the gap. The CDR3 has 11 amino acids. The germline gives CDR1 SQVTM, CDR2 ANQGSEA. CDR3: CSGLVGYEQYF. The CDR3 bases are TGCAGCGGCCTGGTGGGCTACGAGCAGTACTTC.

This clonotype was seen many times. This rearrangement joins TRBV7-6 to TRBJ2-3; 10 nucleotides align to TRBD2. Per the germline V gene, CDR1 is SGHVS and CDR2 is FNYEAQ. The CDR3 length is 16 residues. The V and J ends lost 3 bases and 5 bases, in that order; junction bases with no gene match: 8. CDR3 amino acids: CASSFIEPSGGDTQYF. The CDR3 bases are TGTGCCAGCAGCTTTATCGAACCTAGCGGGGGAGATACGCAGTATTTT.

This clonotype counts as medium-sized (0.01 to 0.1%). The chain joins TRBV4-1 to TRBJ2-3; 11 bases are shared with TRBD2. CDR3 length equals 17 residues. Germline V gives CDR1 MGHRA, CDR2 YSYEKL. The junction had 9 bases not matched to a gene; V was cut back by 4 bases and J by 3 bases. CDR3 region: CASSPSISGGATDTQYF. The CDR3 DNA reads as TGCGCCAGCAGCCCTTCGATTAGCGGGGGGGCAACAGATACGCAGTATTTT.

The table lists this clonotype with a few counts. V gene TRBV7-2 combines with J gene TRBJ1-3; weak D call: TRBD1 (5 bases). CDR1 is SGHTA and CDR2 is FQGNSA in the germline V gene. The CDR3 is 14 residues long. Between the trimmed V and J ends, which lost 3 bases and 2 bases, there was a span of 8 bases. The CDR3 coding sequence is TGTGCCAGCAGCTTGGGGGTAGCTGGAAACACCATATATTTT. Translated: CASSLGVAGNTIYF.

This clonotype occurred many times. The genes are TRBV30 and TRBJ2-3; D is unresolved. This CDR3 is built from 13 residues. Germline CDR1 reads GTSNPN; CDR2 reads SVGIG (reference sequence). The V end lost 1 base, the J end lost 2 bases, and 7 bases lay between the germline ends. The CDR3 DNA is TGTGCCTGGAGTGAGACTGACACAGATACGCAGTATTTT. This encodes CAWSETDTDTQYF.

The table lists this clonotype with many counts. CDR3 protein: CASSPRDIKTGELFF. CDR3 bases: TGCGCCAGCAGCCCGCGGGACATAAAAACCGGGGAGCTGTTTTTT. The genes are TRBV5-1 and TRBJ2-2, with D possibly being TRBD1 or TRBD2 (6 bases each). V lost 4 bases and J 5 bases, leaving 15 bases between the germline ends. CDR1 SGHRS and CDR2 YFSETQ come from the germline V gene. The CDR3 runs 15 residues.

This clonotype was seen at least ten times. The CDR3 is CSVAGGATDTQYF. CDR3 DNA sequence: TGCAGCGTGGCGGGAGGTGCGACAGATACGCAGTATTTT. The V gene is TRBV29-1, the J gene TRBJ2-3; 8 bases map to TRBD2. Germline loops: CDR1 SQVTM, CDR2 ANQGSEA. Germline trimming cut 6 bases from V and 3 bases from J; bases unmatched to any gene: 5. The CDR3 is 13 amino acids.

This clonotype was seen only a few times. The chain uses TRBV12-3 or TRBV12-4 and TRBJ2-4; 13 bases align to TRBD2. The V gene end was trimmed by 4 bases and the J gene end by 0 bases; junction bases not matched to a gene: 6. This CDR3 contains 18 residues. The CDR3 loop is CASSSGLAGELAKNIQYF. The CDR3 bases are TGTGCCAGCAGTTCAGGACTAGCGGGAGAGTTAGCCAAAAACATTCAGTACTTC.

The sample holds many counts of this clonotype. The chain combines TRBV7-2 with TRBJ2-7, with a tentative D call TRBD2 (5 bases). V was shortened by 7 bases and J by 3 bases, with 22 bases between the two germline ends. CDR3 length: 16 residues. Germline V gene sequence: CDR1 SGHTA, CDR2 FQGNSA. CDR3 sequence: CASTGRAGLPLYEQYF. In nucleotides, the CDR3 is TGTGCCAGCACCGGAAGGGCCGGACTGCCACTCTACGAGCAGTACTTC.

This clonotype was found many times. CDR3 loop: CASSKGGGAWCEQYF. The CDR3 DNA follows: TGTGCCAGCAGCAAAGGGGGGGGGGCGTGGTGCGAGCAGTACTTC. The rearrangement joins TRBV21-1 to TRBJ2-7; the table names TRBD1, a call not compared with the DNA. TRBV21-1 is assigned pseudogene status. The length of the CDR3 is 15 residues.

The rearrangement joins TRBV6-2 or TRBV6-3 to TRBJ2-1; D uncertain. V was clipped by 7 bases and J by 7 bases, with 17 bases between them. Germline V gene data show CDR1 as MNHEY and CDR2 as SVGEGT. There are 14 residues in the CDR3. CDR3 nucleotides: TGTGCCAGCAATGGAGTTAACACGTGGAATGAGCAGTTCTTC. Amino acids: CASNGVNTWNEQFF.